This is a list of T cell receptor beta chains from one sample in a study of graft-versus-host responses after intestinal transplantation. Clones were read by immunoSEQ multiplex PCR, and TCRdb kept only the in-frame ones, dropping some. The sample lists about 45,000 clones, about 91% occurring once. This sample comprised PBMCs, obtained 524 days after transplant. The receptors come from a human patient who received an intestinal transplant, so some T cells may come from the graft donor. CDR3s include the opening cysteine and the closing phenylalanine or tryptophan. Fields, in order: D gene, clone size, J gene, V gene, CDR3 DNA, CDR3 protein. The D gene is left open where the match is weak. A row's size may be missing; if present it is once, few, many or a size class.

TRBD2	once	TRBJ2-7	TRBV5-1	TGCGCCAGCAGCCCCAGGCTTACAGTTGGGCGGGAGGGCTTCTACGAGCAGTACTTC	CASSPRLTVGREGFYEQYF
-	-	TRBJ2-7	TRBV27	TGTGCCAGCAGTTTCGGTTTCTCCTACGAGCAGTACTTC	CASSFGFSYEQYF
-	once	TRBJ2-7	TRBV2	TGTGCCAGCAGGCTCATACTAGCTGACGCCTCCTACGAGCAGTACTTC	CASRLILADASYEQYF
TRBD1	-	TRBJ1-5	TRBV19	TGTGCCAGTAGTAAAAGGACAGGGGAGGGCTTCAATCAGCCCCAGCATTTT	CASSKRTGEGFNQPQHF
-	-	TRBJ1-5	TRBV7-9	TGTGCCAGCAGCTTAGAGCTTGGACAGCCCCGTTATAGCAATCAGCCCCAGCATTTT	CASSLELGQPRYSNQPQHF
-	-	TRBJ1-4	TRBV13	TGTGCCAGCAGCTTCCGGCAGGCGCCAACTAATGAAAAACTGTTTTTT	CASSFRQAPTNEKLFF
-	-	TRBJ1-4	TRBV5-4	TGTGCCAGCAGCTCGGGGGCAACTAATGAAAAACTGTTTTTT	CASSSGATNEKLFF
TRBD2	-	TRBJ2-1	TRBV7-3	TGTGCCAGCAGCCATAGCGGGAGCAGTTCCTACAATGAGCAGTTCTTC	CASSHSGSSSYNEQFF
-	-	TRBJ2-6	TRBV5-6	TGTGCCAGCTTCGCTTTCAATAGTCACAAGTCGGGCCAACGTCCTGATTTC	CASFAFNSHKSGQRPDF
-	-	TRBJ2-2	TRBV28	TGTGCCAGCAGGTCCCTCGGACATCTCACCGGGGAGCTGTTTTTT	CASRSLGHLTGELFF
-	few	TRBJ2-2	TRBV5-1	TGCGCCAGCAGCTTGGGGGGGAAATCCACCGGGGAGCTGTTTTTT	CASSLGGKSTGELFF
TRBD1	once	TRBJ2-7	TRBV5-1	TGCGCCAGCAGTGACAGGGGAATCTACGAGCAGTACTTC	CASSDRGIYEQYF
-	-	TRBJ1-6	TRBV19	TGTGCCAGTAGTACCCCGAATTCACCCCTCCACTTT	CASSTPNSPLHF
-	-	TRBJ2-7	TRBV27	TGTGCCAGCAGGAGGGGGGCCTACGAGCAGTACTTC	CASRRGAYEQYF
-	-	TRBJ1-5	TRBV7-2	TGTGCCAGCAGCTTTCGGGCAGACCAGCCCCAGCATTTT	CASSFRADQPQHF
-	-	TRBJ1-5	TRBV10-2	TGCGCCAGCAGTGATGGCGGCCCCACCCAGCATTTT	CASSDGGPTQHF
-	-	TRBJ2-3	TRBV5-1	TGCGCCAGCAGCTTGGAGCCACCGGGGCCGGACCCCACAGATACGCAGTATTTT	CASSLEPPGPDPTDTQYF
-	-	TRBJ2-5	TRBV6-5	TGTGCCAGCAGTTCGATACCCCTGTCAGAGGAGACCCAGTACTTC	CASSSIPLSEETQYF
-	-	TRBJ2-7	TRBV7-9	TGTGCCAGCAGCCACAGCGGGACAGCTTCCTACGAGCAGTACTTC	CASSHSGTASYEQYF